One and the same sample provided the 29 T cell receptor beta chains below, sequenced in a study of OX40 agonist ivuxolimab in advanced cancers. The protocol was immunoSEQ multiplex PCR, while the TCRdb copy is restricted to in-frame clones and leaves out a portion. Among fewer than 85,000 clones, nearly 90% were seen once, and the ten largest hold approximately 2.3%. Sequenced material: CD4+ or CD8+ T cells sorted from blood, taken in a trial of the OX40 agonist ivuxolimab. The receptors here all came from an adult with an advanced solid tumor such as melanoma, head and neck, liver or kidney cancer.

The rearrangement joins TRBV7-9 to TRBJ2-7; 10 nucleotides line up with TRBD2. CDR3 length equals 14 residues. CDR1 SEHNR and CDR2 FQNEAQ come from the germline V gene (reference sequence). J lost 6 bases, V lost 4 bases, and 6 bases had no gene match. CDR3 DNA sequence: TGTGCCAGCAGCTCTAGCGGGGGTGGTGTCGAGCAGTACTTC. Protein sequence: CASSSSGGGVEQYF.

This clone was recorded a few times. The rearrangement links TRBV11-2 to TRBJ1-3, with a weak D call TRBD1 (5 bases). The germline V gene encodes CDR1 SGHAT and CDR2 FQNNGV. The CDR3 contains 16 residues. The V end was cut by 0 bases, the J end by 4 bases, with 13 bases between. The CDR3, as DNA: TGTGCCAGCAGCTTAGATCGCAGGGCTGGAGGAAACACCATATATTTT. It codes for CASSLDRRAGGNTIYF.

The sample holds one count of this clone. This sequence joins TRBV19 and TRBJ2-3; tentative D call: TRBD1 (6 bases). CDR1 and CDR2 from the germline V gene are LNHDA and SQIVND (reference sequence). The germline V and J ends were trimmed by 3 bases and 5 bases, with 15 bases remaining between them. The CDR3 extends over 15 amino acids. The CDR3 sequence: CASSMGPQGGDTQYF. The DNA for the CDR3 is TGTGCCAGTAGTATGGGACCTCAAGGGGGAGATACGCAGTATTTT.

V is TRBV15 and J is TRBJ2-7, with D possibly matching TRBD2 (5 bases). Looked up from germline, CDR1 is LNHNV and CDR2 is YYDKDF (reference sequence). The length of the CDR3 is 17 residues. The V end lost 0 bases, the J end lost 0 bases, and 15 bases lay between the germline ends. The CDR3 nucleotides are TGTGCCACCAGCAGAGAAAACTTACTAGTTAGCTCCTACGAGCAGTACTTC. This gives the protein CATSRENLLVSSYEQYF. The variable domain in full, with the rest retrieved from reference TRBV15 and TRBJ2-7, is DAMVIQNPRYQVTQFGKPVTLSCSQTLNHNVMYWYQQKSSQAPKLLFHYYDKDFNNEADTPDNFQSRRPNTSFCFLDIRSPGLGDTAMYLCATSRENLLVSSYEQYFGPGTRLTVT.

The chain couples TRBV18 to TRBJ2-7, with a tentative D call TRBD1 (5 bases). This CDR3 region has 14 residues. The germline V gene has CDR1 KGHSH and CDR2 LQKENI. The V gene lost 1 base and the J gene lost 2 bases, with 9 bases spanning the gap. CDR3 loop: CASSPRGPPYEQYF. CDR3 DNA sequence: TGTGCCAGCTCACCACGGGGCCCGCCCTACGAGCAGTACTTC.

The CDR3, as DNA: TGTGCCAGCAGCTTTGAGACAGGAGCCTACTACGAGCAGTACTTC. Translating gives CASSFETGAYYEQYF. The chain couples TRBV5-8 to TRBJ2-7, with a tentative D call TRBD1 (6 bases). CDR3 length equals 15 residues. V shed 2 bases and J shed 3 bases, with 15 bases lying between them. Germline values: CDR1 SGHTS, CDR2 YDEGEE. Based on the CDR3 plus reference TRBV5-8 and TRBJ2-7, the full variable domain is EAGVTQSPTHLIKTRGQQATLRCSPISGHTSVYWYQQALGLGLQFLLWYDEGEERNRGNFPPRFSGRQFPNYSSELNVNALELEDSALYLCASSFETGAYYEQYFGPGTRLTVT.

V and J are TRBV19 and TRBJ1-2; D unresolved. CDR3 length: 14 amino acids. Per the germline V gene, CDR1 is LNHDA and CDR2 is SQIVND (reference sequence). Trimming left V 6 bases short and J 7 bases short, with 18 bases between. This chain's CDR3 is CASRTGPNIPGYTF. CDR3 DNA: TGTGCCAGTAGGACGGGCCCGAATATCCCTGGCTACACCTTC.

This clone was seen a single time. The rearrangement uses TRBV5-1 and TRBJ2-4; 11 bases line up with TRBD2. This CDR3 region has 15 residues. CDR1 is SGHRS and CDR2 is YFSETQ in the germline V gene. Trimming took 4 bases from V and 6 from J; bases not matched to a gene: 6. CDR3 in DNA: TGCGCCAGCAGCGTCTCCGGGACTAGCGGAAACATTCAGTACTTC. This translates into CASSVSGTSGNIQYF.

V usage is TRBV6-5 and J usage is TRBJ2-6; the D is unclear. V dropped 2 bases and J dropped 1 base, with 6 bases sitting between them. The CDR3 loop spans 15 amino acids. Germline-derived CDR1 and CDR2 are MNHEY and SVGAGI. Here the CDR3 reads CASSYQGSGANVLTF. The CDR3 DNA reads TGTGCCAGCAGTTACCAAGGGTCTGGGGCCAACGTCCTGACTTTC.

The rearrangement uses TRBV18 and TRBJ1-1; possible D gene TRBD1, 5 bases. Trimming shortened V by 3 bases and J by 8 bases, and 13 bases separated the two germline ends. CDR1 is KGHSH and CDR2 is LQKENI in the germline V gene. The CDR3 runs 13 residues. The chain's CDR3 is CASSPPSRGEAFF. The CDR3, as DNA: TGTGCCAGCTCACCCCCAAGCCGGGGGGAAGCTTTCTTT.

This clone was seen a single time. The chain combines TRBV6-5 with TRBJ1-5; TRBD1 agrees at 7 bases. The CDR3 covers 14 residues. The junction had 6 bases not matched to a gene; V was cut back by 6 bases and J by 4 bases. Germline CDR1 MNHEY, CDR2 SVGAGI. CDR3: CASRRGTENQPQHF. In DNA, the CDR3 is TGTGCCAGCAGACGCGGGACAGAAAATCAGCCCCAGCATTTT.

The gene calls are TRBV2 and TRBJ2-1, with D perhaps TRBD1 or TRBD2 (5 bases each). This CDR3 has 12 amino acids. The germline gives CDR1 SNHLY, CDR2 FYNNEI. The V end was cut by 2 bases, the J end by 15 bases, with 14 bases between. CDR3 amino acids: CASSERDHVMFF. The DNA for the CDR3 is TGTGCCAGCAGTGAAAGGGACCATGTCATGTTCTTC.

The chain links TRBV4-2 to TRBJ1-5; D might be TRBD1 (5 bases). Germline V gene lookup returns CDR1 LGHNA and CDR2 YNFKEQ. The CDR3 sequence is 17 residues long. V was shortened by 0 bases and J by 1 base, with 13 bases between the two germline ends. CDR3: CASSQDRWQGSNQPQHF. The CDR3 coding sequence is TGTGCCAGCAGCCAAGACCGATGGCAGGGAAGCAATCAGCCCCAGCATTTT.

V gene TRBV6-1 combines with J gene TRBJ1-4; TRBD1 agrees at 7 bases. This CDR3 is built from 14 residues. The V gene end was trimmed by 4 bases and the J gene end by 7 bases; junction bases not matched to a gene: 6. Germline values: CDR1 MNHNS, CDR2 SASEGT. The CDR3 coding sequence is TGTGCCAGCAGTGGCCGGGACAGTTTTGAAAAACTGTTTTTT. It yields the protein CASSGRDSFEKLFF.

This rearrangement joins TRBV18 to TRBJ1-1; possible D gene TRBD1, 5 bases. The CDR3 is 14 residues long. The germline V and J ends were trimmed by 4 bases and 6 bases, with 15 bases remaining between them. Per germline, CDR1 KGHSH and CDR2 LQKENI. The CDR3 region has the DNA TGTGCCAGCTCACGGGGCAGGGATCCCCCTGAAGCTTTCTTT. It is translated as CASSRGRDPPEAFF.

J is TRBJ1-2 and V is TRBV4-1; D gene unclear. Germline V lookup: CDR1 MGHRA, CDR2 YSYEKL. CDR3 length: 15 residues. V shed 4 bases and J shed 2 bases, with 14 bases lying between them. The CDR3 DNA sequence: TGCGCCAGCAGCCTAGCGGCGCTAACCAACTATGGCTACACCTTC. Its translation: CASSLAALTNYGYTF.

The J gene is TRBJ1-1, the V gene TRBV7-2; no definite D call. Trimming took 8 bases from V and 0 from J, leaving 10 bases between them. Per germline, CDR1 SGHTA and CDR2 FQGNSA. The CDR3 totals 13 residues. As DNA, the CDR3 is TGTGCCAGCCACGCCTTAATGAACACTGAAGCTTTCTTT. It codes for CASHALMNTEAFF.

V is TRBV6-1 and J is TRBJ2-6; D unresolved. The germline CDR1 and CDR2 sequences are MNHNS and SASEGT. The V end lost 7 bases, the J end lost 0 bases, and 4 bases lay between the germline ends. The CDR3 is 13 residues long. The CDR3 loop is CASNPSGANVLTF. As DNA, the CDR3 is TGTGCCAGCAACCCCTCTGGGGCCAACGTCCTGACTTTC.

The chain joins TRBV5-4 to TRBJ2-3; D uncertain. V lost 3 bases and J lost 2, with 4 bases in between. This CDR3 is built from 12 residues. Germline V CDR1 and CDR2: SGHNT, YYREEE (reference sequence). CDR3 loop: CASSYHTDTQYF. The CDR3 region has the DNA TGTGCCAGCAGCTACCACACAGATACGCAGTATTTT.

The rearrangement uses TRBV19 and TRBJ2-5; D tentatively reads TRBD1 or TRBD2 (6 bases each). CDR3 length: 13 amino acids. CDR1 and CDR2 from the germline V gene are LNHDA and SQIVND (reference sequence). V was shortened by 8 bases and J by 5 bases, with 15 bases between the two germline ends. Here the CDR3 reads CASHTTGGETQYF. DNA of the CDR3: TGTGCCAGTCACACGACAGGAGGGGAGACCCAGTACTTC.

The rearrangement joins TRBV10-3 to TRBJ1-3; D is uncertain. The V end lost 4 bases, the J end lost 0 bases, and 7 bases lay between the germline ends. Germline V gene data show CDR1 as ENHRY and CDR2 as SYGVKD. This CDR3 is 14 amino acids long. CDR3 DNA sequence: TGTGCCATCAGTGGTGACACCTCTGGAAACACCATATATTTT. Amino acid sequence: CAISGDTSGNTIYF.

The chain is built from TRBV28 and TRBJ2-4, with D unclear. Germline V lookup: CDR1 MDHEN, CDR2 SYDVKM. The germline V and J ends were trimmed by 6 bases and 0 bases, with 12 bases remaining between them. CDR3 size: 15 residues. CDR3 DNA sequence: TGTGCCAGCAGCCCAGGTTCCCTAGCCAAAAACATTCAGTACTTC. It is translated as CASSPGSLAKNIQYF. The full variable domain, with the rest looked up from reference TRBV28 and TRBJ2-4, is DVKVTQSSRYLVKRTGEKVFLECVQDMDHENMFWYRQDPGLGLRLIYFSYDVKMKEKGDIPEGYSVSREKKERFSLILESASTNQTSMYLCASSPGSLAKNIQYFGAGTRLSVL.

This chain joins TRBV2 and TRBJ2-1; D is perhaps TRBD2 (6 bases). Germline values: CDR1 SNHLY, CDR2 FYNNEI. The CDR3 loop spans 14 amino acids. Trimming shortened V by 7 bases and J by 1 base, and 11 bases separated the two germline ends. Here the CDR3 DNA reads TGTGCCAGCAAACCGGGACTTTCCTACAATGAGCAGTTCTTC. Translation gives CASKPGLSYNEQFF.

The chain is built from TRBV4-1 and TRBJ1-2; tentatively, D is TRBD1 (5 bases). Trimming took off 0 bases at V and 1 base at J, with 6 bases between the two ends. Germline loops: CDR1 MGHRA, CDR2 YSYEKL. The length of the CDR3 is 14 residues. As DNA, the CDR3 is TGCGCCAGCAGCCAAGAGGGGGGTAACTATGGCTACACCTTC. It specifies CASSQEGGNYGYTF.

The chain uses TRBV7-9 and TRBJ1-1; 7 nucleotides agree with TRBD1. The ends lost 4 bases at V and 1 base at J; junction bases unmatched: 6. The CDR3 is 15 amino acids. CDR1 is SEHNR, CDR2 FQNEAQ, per germline (reference sequence). The CDR3 is CASSSPQGGNTEAFF. In DNA form, the CDR3 reads TGTGCCAGCAGCTCCCCTCAGGGGGGGAACACTGAAGCTTTCTTT.

The chain uses TRBV19 and TRBJ1-5, with D maybe TRBD1 (5 bases). CDR3 length: 16 amino acids. Germline V gives CDR1 LNHDA, CDR2 SQIVND (reference sequence). Trimming removed 2 bases at V and 0 bases at J, with 11 bases between. The CDR3 sequence: CASSIISGNSNQPQHF. DNA of the CDR3: TGTGCCAGTAGTATAATCTCAGGGAATAGCAATCAGCCCCAGCATTTT.

The genes are TRBV10-1 and TRBJ2-1, with 7 positions matching TRBD2. Germline CDR1 is WNHNN and CDR2 is SYGVQD (reference sequence). V lost 6 bases to trimming and J lost 9 bases; unmatched junction nucleotides: 8. CDR3 length: 13 amino acids. CDR3 protein: CASSPGLGVEQFF. The CDR3 DNA reads as TGCGCCAGCAGCCCAGGACTAGGTGTTGAGCAGTTCTTC.

The chain has TRBV7-9 and TRBJ1-2; tentative D call: TRBD1 (5 bases). Trimming removed 6 bases at V and 7 bases at J, with 18 bases between. Germline V gives CDR1 SEHNR, CDR2 FQNEAQ (reference sequence). This CDR3 comprises 14 residues. The CDR3 DNA reads as TGTGCCAGCAGTTTTACAGGTGGCTCGGGTGGCTACACCTTC. This sequence encodes CASSFTGGSGGYTF.

The chain employs TRBV4-2 and TRBJ2-7, with 8 bases matching TRBD1. In germline, CDR1 is LGHNA, CDR2 YNFKEQ. There are 15 residues in the CDR3. Trimming removed 2 bases from V and 5 bases from J; junction bases left unmatched: 8. The CDR3: CASSQLSDRGDEQYF. The CDR3 region has the DNA TGTGCCAGCAGCCAACTCTCCGACAGGGGTGACGAGCAGTACTTC.